This TCR beta chain was recovered during a study of CD8 T cells in Susac syndrome. RNA amounts of roughly 0.5 to 1 ug underwent reverse transcription with random hexamers. The TCR beta CDR3 was amplified by immunoSEQ multiplex PCR across 54 Vbeta, 13 Jbeta. TCRdb redid the calling of the immunoSEQ multiplex PCR reads with MiXCR, one entry per CDR3 protein. Among fewer than 200,000 distinct CDR3 sequences, 75% to 95% were seen once, and the ten largest hold roughly 0.087%. Per germline, CDR1 SNHLY and CDR2 FYNNEI. V was cut by 7 bases and J by 1 base, with 13 bases left in between. CDR3 length: 14 amino acids.

Sequencing was performed on CD4+ T cells from PBMCs. V and J are TRBV2 and TRBJ1-1; no clear D. The sequence derives from a human donor with Susac syndrome. CDR3 DNA: TGTGCCAGCATTCTAAACGTAGGGAACACTGAAGCTTTCTTT. The encoded protein is CASILNVGNTEAFF.